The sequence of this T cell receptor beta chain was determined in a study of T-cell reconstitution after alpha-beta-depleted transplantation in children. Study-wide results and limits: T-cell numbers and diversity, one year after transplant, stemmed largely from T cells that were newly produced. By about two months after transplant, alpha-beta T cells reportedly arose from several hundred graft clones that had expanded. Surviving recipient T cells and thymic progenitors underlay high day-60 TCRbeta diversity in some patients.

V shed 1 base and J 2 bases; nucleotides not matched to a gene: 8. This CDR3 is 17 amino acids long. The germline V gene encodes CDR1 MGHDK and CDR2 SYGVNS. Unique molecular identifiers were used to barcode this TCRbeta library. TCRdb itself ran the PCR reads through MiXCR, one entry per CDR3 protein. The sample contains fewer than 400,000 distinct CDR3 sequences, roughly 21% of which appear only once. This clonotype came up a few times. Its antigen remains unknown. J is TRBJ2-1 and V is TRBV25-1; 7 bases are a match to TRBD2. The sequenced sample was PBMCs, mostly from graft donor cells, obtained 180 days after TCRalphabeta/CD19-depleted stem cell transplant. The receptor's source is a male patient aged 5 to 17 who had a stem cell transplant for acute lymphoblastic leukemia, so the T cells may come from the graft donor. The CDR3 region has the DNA TGTGCCAGCAGTGAATTGAAAGCGGGGCCTACCTACAATGAGCAGTTCTTC. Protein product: CASSELKAGPTYNEQFF.